The present TCR beta chain was sequenced within a study of prognosis after radiotherapy for stage I lung cancer. Study context: Non-small cell lung cancer patients were all deemed medically inoperable. Median age was 74.5 years (roughly 50 to 95) among around twelve men and a handful of women.

TCR beta CDR3 was amplified from genomic DNA by two-round multiplex PCR. Initially, in first-round PCR, primers specific to each TRBV and TRBJ gene were used. From the multiplex PCR reads, TCRdb called clonotypes with MiXCR, one entry per CDR3 protein. Counted here are roughly 27,000 distinct CDR3 sequences, around 45% occurring once; the ten biggest clones make up 15%. Patients were all node-negative on CT and PET/CT, lacking prior chemotherapy, radiotherapy or other malignancies. Germline trimming cut 6 bases from V and 5 bases from J; bases unmatched to any gene: 5. There are 12 residues in the CDR3. Germline V gene data show CDR1 as SQVTM and CDR2 as ANQGSEA. This clonotype has more than one count but fewer than ten. A much larger clonotype is one base distant, so this may be a read error.

This sequence joins TRBV29-1 and TRBJ1-1, with TRBD1 matching 8 bases. This TCR was recovered from a donor over 45 with non-small cell lung cancer. This specimen consisted of PBMCs, obtained before or after stereotactic body radiation therapy (not recorded which). The CDR3 DNA follows: TGCAGCGTCGGACAGGGCTGGACTGAAGCTTTCTTT. This gives the protein CSVGQGWTEAFF. Combining the CDR3 with reference TRBV29-1 and TRBJ1-1 gives the whole variable domain SAVISQKPSRDICQRGTSLTIQCQVDSQVTMMFWYRQQPGQSLTLIATANQGSEATYESGFVIDKFPISRPNLTFSTLTVSNMSPEDSSIYLCSVGQGWTEAFFGQGTRLTVV.